This is a list of T cell receptor beta chains from one sample in a study of T cell repertoires in cytomegalovirus infection. TCRdb used MiXCR to reprocess the reads, holding one entry per CDR3 protein. The sample holds 230,000 or so distinct CDR3 sequences, about 15% seen once. Specimen: CD8+ T cells from PBMCs. The receptors come from a human donor in good health (CMV status not recorded). Some clones in this sample may be carry-over from other donors' samples. The CDR3 runs from the conserved cysteine through the conserved F or W. D genes are given only for firm matches. Clone size is stated in some rows and not others, as once, few, many or a class when expanded.

D: .
size: few
J: TRBJ2-2
V: TRBV9
CDR3: CASSGPRGPNTGELFF
DNA: TGTGCCAGCAGCGGGCCCCGGGGCCCGAACACCGGGGAGCTGTTTTTT

D: .
size: many
J: TRBJ1-2
V: TRBV7-9
CDR3: CASSLAQGTYGYTF
DNA: TGTGCCAGCAGCTTAGCGCAGGGGACCTATGGCTACACCTTC

D: .
size: many
J: TRBJ2-5
V: TRBV7-8
CDR3: CASSLVRWTETQYF
DNA: TGTGCCAGCAGCTTAGTTAGGTGGACTGAGACCCAGTACTTC

D: TRBD2
size: .
J: TRBJ2-3
V: TRBV6-5
CDR3: CASSVGGSTDTQYF
DNA: TGTGCCAGCAGTGTGGGAGGGAGCACAGATACGCAGTATTTT

D: .
size: .
J: TRBJ1-1
V: TRBV20-1
CDR3: CSARVYGEQAEAFF
DNA: TGCAGTGCTAGAGTATATGGGGAACAGGCAGAAGCTTTCTTT

D: .
size: few
J: TRBJ2-3
V: TRBV12-3/TRBV12-4
CDR3: CASSFEGSHISTDTQYF
DNA: TGTGCCAGCAGTTTCGAGGGCAGTCATATCAGCACAGATACGCAGTATTTT

D: .
size: many
J: TRBJ2-1
V: TRBV7-9
CDR3: CASSLTDGAFNEQFF
DNA: TGTGCCAGCAGCTTAACCGACGGTGCCTTCAATGAGCAGTTCTTC

D: .
size: .
J: TRBJ1-2
V: TRBV6-5
CDR3: CARSSGDNYGYTF
DNA: TGTGCCAGATCCTCCGGCGATAACTATGGCTACACCTTC

D: .
size: few
J: TRBJ1-4
V: TRBV20-1
CDR3: CSARAHYRSANEKLFF
DNA: TGCAGTGCTAGAGCCCACTACAGGAGTGCTAATGAAAAACTGTTTTTT

D: .
size: many
J: TRBJ2-3
V: TRBV28
CDR3: CASSKIEDTQYF
DNA: TGTGCCAGCAGCAAAATCGAGGATACGCAGTATTTT

D: .
size: many
J: TRBJ2-7
V: TRBV12-3/TRBV12-4
CDR3: CASSLNGEEYEQYF
DNA: TGTGCCAGCAGTTTAAACGGGGAAGAGTACGAGCAGTACTTC

D: TRBD1
size: few
J: TRBJ1-2
V: TRBV2
CDR3: CASSLPGQVF
DNA: TGTGCCAGCAGTTTGCCGGGACAGGTCTTC

D: .
size: many
J: TRBJ1-1
V: TRBV7-9
CDR3: CASSQGPEAFF
DNA: TGTGCCAGCAGCCAAGGCCCCGAAGCTTTCTTT

D: .
size: many
J: TRBJ2-1
V: TRBV25-1
CDR3: CASSGPYRDNEQFF
DNA: TGTGCCAGCAGTGGCCCTTACCGGGACAATGAGCAGTTCTTC

D: .
size: .
J: TRBJ2-6
V: TRBV11-2
CDR3: CASSFQSSGANVLTF
DNA: TGTGCCAGCAGCTTCCAGAGCTCTGGGGCCAACGTCCTGACTTTC

D: .
size: .
J: TRBJ1-1
V: TRBV29-1
CDR3: CSVEPGAEAFF
DNA: TGCAGCGTTGAGCCGGGCGCTGAAGCTTTCTTT

D: TRBD1
size: .
J: TRBJ2-1
V: TRBV6-6
CDR3: CASSLHTGTGGSGNEQFF
DNA: TGTGCCAGCAGTCTTCATACCGGGACAGGGGGGTCCGGCAATGAGCAGTTCTTC

D: TRBD2
size: many
J: TRBJ2-5
V: TRBV11-2
CDR3: CASRGTSGGNFQETQYF
DNA: TGTGCCAGCAGAGGGACTAGCGGGGGAAACTTCCAAGAGACCCAGTACTTC

D: .
size: many
J: TRBJ2-1
V: TRBV6-6
CDR3: CASSPTSNEQFF
DNA: TGTGCCAGCAGTCCGACCTCCAATGAGCAGTTCTTC

D: TRBD2
size: .
J: TRBJ2-7
V: TRBV20-1
CDR3: CSAREVAGTTYEQYF
DNA: TGCAGTGCTAGAGAGGTAGCGGGGACCACTTACGAGCAGTACTTC

D: .
size: .
J: TRBJ2-2
V: TRBV4-3
CDR3: CASSQRGPGELFF
DNA: TGCGCCAGCAGCCAACGGGGTCCGGGGGAGCTGTTTTTT

D: .
size: .
J: TRBJ2-7
V: TRBV28
CDR3: CASNPSRSLPYEQYF
DNA: TGTGCCAGCAACCCCAGCAGATCCCTTCCCTACGAGCAGTACTTC

D: TRBD1
size: .
J: TRBJ2-5
V: TRBV7-6
CDR3: CASSSSRTGIMRETQYF
DNA: TGTGCCAGCAGCTCATCTCGGACAGGGATCATGCGGGAGACCCAGTACTTC

D: .
size: many
J: TRBJ2-3
V: TRBV6-5
CDR3: CASSYAGQSTDTQYF
DNA: TGTGCCAGCAGTTACGCCGGACAGAGCACAGATACGCAGTATTTT

D: .
size: .
J: TRBJ2-5
V: TRBV6-5
CDR3: CASRLTGLQETQYF
DNA: TGTGCCAGCAGACTTACAGGGCTCCAAGAGACCCAGTACTTC

D: TRBD2
size: once
J: TRBJ2-7
V: TRBV20-1
CDR3: CSARLSGGPGEQYF
DNA: TGCAGTGCTAGACTAAGCGGGGGGCCCGGGGAGCAGTACTTC

D: .
size: few
J: TRBJ1-1
V: TRBV5-8
CDR3: CASGKSPGTEAFF
DNA: TGTGCCAGCGGGAAATCCCCGGGCACTGAAGCTTTCTTT

D: .
size: few
J: TRBJ2-5
V: TRBV2
CDR3: CASSLYPQETQYF
DNA: TGTGCCAGCAGTCTATACCCACAAGAGACCCAGTACTTC

D: .
size: .
J: TRBJ2-5
V: TRBV28
CDR3: CASSLGIQETQYF
DNA: TGTGCCAGCAGTTTAGGCATTCAAGAGACCCAGTACTTC

D: .
size: many
J: TRBJ1-5
V: TRBV20-1
CDR3: CSALNAGEPQHF
DNA: TGCAGTGCCCTCAATGCAGGGGAGCCCCAGCATTTT

D: TRBD1
size: .
J: TRBJ2-7
V: TRBV7-6
CDR3: CASSLSAGTGNEQYF
DNA: TGTGCCAGCAGCTTAAGCGCGGGGACAGGGAACGAGCAGTACTTC

D: .
size: few
J: TRBJ1-5
V: TRBV20-1
CDR3: CSAGGHDGSEPQHF
DNA: TGCAGTGCTGGGGGGCACGATGGGTCAGAGCCCCAGCATTTT

D: TRBD2
size: many
J: TRBJ2-1
V: TRBV7-2
CDR3: CASSFGGSSYNEQFF
DNA: TGTGCCAGCAGCTTCGGGGGGAGCTCCTACAATGAGCAGTTCTTC

D: TRBD2
size: many
J: TRBJ2-7
V: TRBV7-2
CDR3: CASSHAPSGVSYEQYF
DNA: TGTGCCAGCAGCCACGCCCCCAGCGGGGTCTCCTACGAGCAGTACTTC

D: .
size: many
J: TRBJ1-5
V: TRBV7-9
CDR3: CASSLAPFDQPQHF
DNA: TGTGCCAGCAGCTTAGCGCCTTTCGATCAGCCCCAGCATTTT

D: .
size: .
J: TRBJ1-6
V: TRBV19
CDR3: CASSIERGPYNSPLHF
DNA: TGTGCCAGTAGTATCGAGAGGGGTCCCTATAATTCACCCCTCCACTTT

D: .
size: many
J: TRBJ1-1
V: TRBV7-2
CDR3: CASSSPQGANTEAFF
DNA: TGTGCCAGCAGCTCCCCGCAGGGAGCCAACACTGAAGCTTTCTTT

D: TRBD2
size: .
J: TRBJ2-1
V: TRBV2
CDR3: CASSGTSGLNEQFF
DNA: TGTGCCAGCAGTGGGACTAGCGGACTAAATGAGCAGTTCTTC

D: TRBD2
size: many
J: TRBJ2-2
V: TRBV7-6
CDR3: CASSFTSGVVRPGELFF
DNA: TGTGCCAGCAGCTTTACTAGCGGGGTCGTCAGGCCCGGGGAGCTGTTTTTT

D: TRBD1
size: .
J: TRBJ2-1
V: TRBV6-6
CDR3: CASSYGTGVGNEQFF
DNA: TGTGCCAGCAGTTACGGGACAGGGGTAGGGAATGAGCAGTTCTTC

D: TRBD1
size: .
J: TRBJ2-7
V: TRBV7-9
CDR3: CASSFMTGDEEQYF
DNA: TGTGCCAGCAGCTTTATGACAGGGGATGAAGAGCAGTACTTC

D: .
size: many
J: TRBJ2-5
V: TRBV7-6
CDR3: CASSFVPGLKRETQYF
DNA: TGTGCCAGCAGCTTCGTCCCCGGGTTGAAGAGGGAGACCCAGTACTTC

D: .
size: many
J: TRBJ1-1
V: TRBV25-1
CDR3: CASSEFALSENTEAFF
DNA: TGTGCCAGCAGTGAATTCGCCTTATCGGAGAACACTGAAGCTTTCTTT

D: .
size: few
J: TRBJ2-6
V: TRBV7-2
CDR3: CASSLARGRNSGANVLTF
DNA: TGTGCCAGCAGCTTAGCGCGGGGACGGAACTCTGGGGCCAACGTCCTGACTTTC

D: .
size: .
J: TRBJ2-1
V: TRBV18
CDR3: CASSPVGFSYNEQFF
DNA: TGTGCCAGCTCACCGGTAGGATTCTCCTACAATGAGCAGTTCTTC

D: TRBD1
size: many
J: TRBJ2-7
V: TRBV7-7
CDR3: CASSLRQGPTYEQYF
DNA: TGTGCTAGCAGCTTACGACAGGGCCCAACCTACGAGCAGTACTTC

D: .
size: many
J: TRBJ2-7
V: TRBV11-1
CDR3: CASSPVGFAYEQYF
DNA: TGTGCCAGCAGCCCAGTCGGGTTTGCCTACGAGCAGTACTTC

D: TRBD1
size: once
J: TRBJ1-2
V: TRBV25-1
CDR3: CASSQRQGTATLDDGYTF
DNA: TGTGCCAGCAGTCAAAGACAGGGAACGGCCACGCTTGACGATGGCTACACCTTC

D: .
size: many
J: TRBJ2-7
V: TRBV2
CDR3: CASSESRGVRQYEQYF
DNA: TGTGCCAGCAGTGAATCACGTGGGGTACGCCAATACGAGCAGTACTTC

D: .
size: .
J: TRBJ2-1
V: TRBV5-1
CDR3: CASSLGRTGATYNEQFF
DNA: TGCGCCAGCAGCCTGGGAAGGACGGGGGCCACCTACAATGAGCAGTTCTTC

D: .
size: many
J: TRBJ2-7
V: TRBV7-8
CDR3: CASSRTASSSYEQYF
DNA: TGTGCCAGCAGCAGGACAGCGTCTAGCTCCTACGAGCAGTACTTC

D: TRBD2
size: few
J: TRBJ2-5
V: TRBV20-1
CDR3: CSATTSGGSTQYF
DNA: TGCAGTGCTACGACTAGCGGGGGATCAACCCAGTACTTC

D: .
size: many
J: TRBJ1-6
V: TRBV7-2
CDR3: CASSLFPRGESSYNSPLHF
DNA: TGTGCCAGCAGCTTATTCCCCCGGGGTGAGAGCTCCTATAATTCACCCCTCCACTTT

D: .
size: few
J: TRBJ2-2
V: TRBV7-6
CDR3: CASSLRTEEHRGAVF
DNA: TGTGCCAGCAGCTTAAGGACAGAAGAACACCGGGGAGCTGTTTTT

D: .
size: .
J: TRBJ1-1
V: TRBV6-1
CDR3: CASSEGGGRTEAFF
DNA: TGTGCCAGCAGTGAAGGTGGGGGGCGCACTGAAGCTTTCTTT

D: TRBD1
size: many
J: TRBJ2-2
V: TRBV7-2
CDR3: CASSYTGGALNTGELFF
DNA: TGTGCCAGCAGCTACACAGGGGGCGCATTAAACACCGGGGAGCTGTTTTTT